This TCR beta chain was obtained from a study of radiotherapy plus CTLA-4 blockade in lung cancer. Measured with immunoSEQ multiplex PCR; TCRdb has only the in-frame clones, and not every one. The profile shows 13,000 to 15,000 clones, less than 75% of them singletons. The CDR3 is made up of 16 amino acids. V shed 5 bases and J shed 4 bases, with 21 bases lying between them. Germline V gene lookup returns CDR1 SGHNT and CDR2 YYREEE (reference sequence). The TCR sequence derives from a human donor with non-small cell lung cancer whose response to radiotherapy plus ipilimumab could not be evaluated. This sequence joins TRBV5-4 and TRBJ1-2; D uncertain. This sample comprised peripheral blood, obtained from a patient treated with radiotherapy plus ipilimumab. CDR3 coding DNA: TGTGCCAGCAGGAAGGCCTTACCAGGAAAGACCTATGGCTACACCTTC. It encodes CASRKALPGKTYGYTF.